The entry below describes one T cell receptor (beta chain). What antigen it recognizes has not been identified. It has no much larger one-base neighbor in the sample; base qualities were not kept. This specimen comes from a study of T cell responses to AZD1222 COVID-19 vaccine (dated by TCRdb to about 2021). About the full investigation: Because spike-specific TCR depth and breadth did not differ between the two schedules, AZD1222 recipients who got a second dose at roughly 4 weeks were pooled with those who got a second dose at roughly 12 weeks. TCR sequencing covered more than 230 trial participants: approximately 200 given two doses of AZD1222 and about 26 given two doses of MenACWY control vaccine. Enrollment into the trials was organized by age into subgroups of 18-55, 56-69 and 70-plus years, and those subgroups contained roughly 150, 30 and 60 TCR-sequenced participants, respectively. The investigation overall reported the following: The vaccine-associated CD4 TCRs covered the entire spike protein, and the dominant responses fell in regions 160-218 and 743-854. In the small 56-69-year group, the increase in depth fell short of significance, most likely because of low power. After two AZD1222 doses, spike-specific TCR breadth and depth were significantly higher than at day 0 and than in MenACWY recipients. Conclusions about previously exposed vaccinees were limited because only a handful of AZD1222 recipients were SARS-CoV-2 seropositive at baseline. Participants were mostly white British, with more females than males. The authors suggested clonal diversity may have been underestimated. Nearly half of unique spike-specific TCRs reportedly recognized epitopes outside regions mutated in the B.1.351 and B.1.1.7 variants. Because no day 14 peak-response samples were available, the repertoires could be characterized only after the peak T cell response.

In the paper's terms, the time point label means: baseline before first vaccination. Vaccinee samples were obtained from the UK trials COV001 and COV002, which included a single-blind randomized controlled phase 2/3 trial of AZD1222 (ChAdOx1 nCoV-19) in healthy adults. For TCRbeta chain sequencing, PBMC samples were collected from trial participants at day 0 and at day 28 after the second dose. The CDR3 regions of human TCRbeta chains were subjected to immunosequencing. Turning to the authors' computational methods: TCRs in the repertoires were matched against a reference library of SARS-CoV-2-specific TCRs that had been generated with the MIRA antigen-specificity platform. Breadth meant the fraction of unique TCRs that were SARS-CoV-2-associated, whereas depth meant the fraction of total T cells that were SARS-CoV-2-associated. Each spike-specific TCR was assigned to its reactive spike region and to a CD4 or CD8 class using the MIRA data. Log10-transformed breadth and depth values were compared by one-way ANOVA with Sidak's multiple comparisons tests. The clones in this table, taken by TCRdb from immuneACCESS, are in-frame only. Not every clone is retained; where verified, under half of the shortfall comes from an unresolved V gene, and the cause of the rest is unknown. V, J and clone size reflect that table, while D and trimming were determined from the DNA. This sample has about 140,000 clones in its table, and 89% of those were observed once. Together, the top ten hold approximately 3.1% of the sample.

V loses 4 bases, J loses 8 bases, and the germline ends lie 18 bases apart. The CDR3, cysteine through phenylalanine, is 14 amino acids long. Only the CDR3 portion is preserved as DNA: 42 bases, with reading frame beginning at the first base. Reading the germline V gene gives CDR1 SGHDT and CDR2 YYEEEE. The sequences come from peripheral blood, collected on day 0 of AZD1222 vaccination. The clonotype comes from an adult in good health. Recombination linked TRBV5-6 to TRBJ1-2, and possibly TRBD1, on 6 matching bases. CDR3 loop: CASSLGGGLAGYTF. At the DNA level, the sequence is TGTGCCAGCAGCCTAGGCGGGGGCCTTGCCGGCTACACCTTC.